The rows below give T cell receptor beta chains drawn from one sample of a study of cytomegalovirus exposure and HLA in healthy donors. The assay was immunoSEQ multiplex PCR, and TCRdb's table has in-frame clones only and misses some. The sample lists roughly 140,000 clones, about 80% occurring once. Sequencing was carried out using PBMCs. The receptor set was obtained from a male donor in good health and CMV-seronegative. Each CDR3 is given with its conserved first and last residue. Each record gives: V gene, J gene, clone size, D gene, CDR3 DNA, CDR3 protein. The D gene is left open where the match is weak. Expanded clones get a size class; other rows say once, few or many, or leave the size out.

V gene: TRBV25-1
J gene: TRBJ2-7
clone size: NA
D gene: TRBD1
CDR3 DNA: TGTGCCAGCAGTGAGATGAGACAGGGTACCTACGAGCAGTACTTC
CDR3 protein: CASSEMRQGTYEQYF

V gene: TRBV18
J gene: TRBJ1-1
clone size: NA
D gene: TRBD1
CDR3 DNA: TGTGCCAGCTCACCCCAGGGGGCCTGGAGCACTGAAGCTTTCTTT
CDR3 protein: CASSPQGAWSTEAFF

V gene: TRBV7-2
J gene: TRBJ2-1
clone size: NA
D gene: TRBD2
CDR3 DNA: TGTGCCGTTAGTGGCGGGAGCCCCCCCCCGGCCTCCTACAATGAGCAGTTCTTC
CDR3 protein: CAVSGGSPPPASYNEQFF

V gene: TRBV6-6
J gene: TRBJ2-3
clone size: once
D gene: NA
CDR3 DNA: TGTGCCAGTACTCTAGCCTCCACCCTCAGCCATACGCAGTATTTT
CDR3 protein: CASTLASTLSHTQYF

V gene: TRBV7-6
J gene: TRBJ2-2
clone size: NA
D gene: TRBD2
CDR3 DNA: TGTGCCAGCAGCTCCACTAGCGGGGGCACCGGGGAGCTGTTTTTT
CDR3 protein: CASSSTSGGTGELFF

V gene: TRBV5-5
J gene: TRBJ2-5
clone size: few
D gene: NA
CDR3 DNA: TGTGCCAGCAGCTTGGGCTCGCGCCTGTTTCAAGAGACCCAGTACTTC
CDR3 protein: CASSLGSRLFQETQYF

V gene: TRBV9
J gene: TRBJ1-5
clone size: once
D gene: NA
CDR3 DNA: TGTGCCAGCAATACGGGGGGGGATAGCAATCAGCCCCAGCATTTT
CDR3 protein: CASNTGGDSNQPQHF

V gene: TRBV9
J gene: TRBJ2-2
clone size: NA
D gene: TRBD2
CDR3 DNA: TGTGCCAGCAGCGTACCAGTCGGCGGGGGATTTCCCGGGGAGCTGTTTTTT
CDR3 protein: CASSVPVGGGFPGELFF

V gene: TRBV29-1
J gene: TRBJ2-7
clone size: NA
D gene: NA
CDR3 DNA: TGCAGCGTTGATTTGGGCTGGGAGCAGTACTTC
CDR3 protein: CSVDLGWEQYF

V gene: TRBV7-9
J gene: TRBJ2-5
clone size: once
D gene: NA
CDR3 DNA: TGTTCCAGCAGCTTCCTAGCTTCTCAAGAGACCCAGTACTTC
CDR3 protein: CSSSFLASQETQYF

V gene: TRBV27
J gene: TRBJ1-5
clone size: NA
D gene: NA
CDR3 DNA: TGTGCCAGCAGTCGCCTGGGAGGGGAGAGTCAGCCCCAGCATTTT
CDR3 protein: CASSRLGGESQPQHF

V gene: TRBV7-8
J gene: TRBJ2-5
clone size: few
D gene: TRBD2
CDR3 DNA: TGTGCCAGCAGCTTAGCGGGAGGGCCAAAGGAGACCCAGTACTTC
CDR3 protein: CASSLAGGPKETQYF